Sequencing of this T cell receptor beta chain was carried out in a study of cytomegalovirus exposure and HLA in healthy donors. General study points: In a later analysis, a missense DCLRE1C variant was linked to TCR beta V- and J-gene trimming. What was likely a sequencing artifact was a cluster of highly shared sequence variants.

It was with 60 Vbeta and 13 Jbeta primers that the PCR ran. Per the authors' pipeline: In a later analysis, approximately 80 million unique TCR beta chains included roughly 11 million shared by two or more donors. Here immunoSEQ multiplex PCR was the method, and the copy in TCRdb shows in-frame clones only, minus some. The D gene and trimming were derived from the DNA, and the V and J assignments and clone size from that table. The sample shows some 170,000 clones, more than 65% of them seen only once. In this sample, this clone turned up a few times. Its antigen is undetermined. The CDR3 length is 17 residues. The V end was cut by 0 bases, the J end by 3 bases, with 16 bases between. In germline, CDR1 is SGHAT, CDR2 FQNNGV.

The sequence derives from a man younger than 30 in good health and CMV-seropositive. The chain recombines TRBV11-2 with TRBJ2-3; possibly TRBD2 for D (6 bases). The sequenced sample was PBMCs. The CDR3 coding sequence is TGTGCCAGCAGCTTAGATCGCACTAGTGGGGGGACAGATACGCAGTATTTT. It codes for CASSLDRTSGGTDTQYF. Full variable domain (outside the CDR3, taken from reference TRBV11-2 and TRBJ2-3): EAGVAQSPRYKIIEKRQSVAFWCNPISGHATLYWYQQILGQGPKLLIQFQNNGVVDDSQLPKDRFSAERLKGVDSTLKIQPAKLEDSAVYLCASSLDRTSGGTDTQYFGPGTRLTVL.